This T cell receptor beta chain originates from a study of T cell responses to AZD1222 COVID-19 vaccine. Study results and limitations: Nearly half of spike-specific TCRs reportedly target unmutated variant regions. Spike regions recognized by vaccine-associated CD4 TCRs spanned the protein, led by 160-218 and 743-854. Clonal diversity may have been underestimated, and the donors were mostly white British, with more females than males. Seropositive status at baseline applied to only a handful of AZD1222 recipients.

To note about this clone: The antigen is not known.

The protocol was immunoSEQ multiplex PCR, while the TCRdb copy is restricted to in-frame clones and leaves out a portion. The table records roughly 90,000 clones, around nine tenths of them present only once. The germline V gene encodes CDR1 SGHTA and CDR2 FQGTGA. With 1 base removed from V and 8 bases from J, the gap between germline ends came to 11 bases. CDR3 size: 13 residues. This chain links TRBV7-3 with TRBJ1-2; D not resolved. Material: peripheral blood, obtained on day 0 of MenACWY control vaccination. This receptor was obtained from an adult in good health. The CDR3 nucleotides read TGTGCCAGCAGCTTAAATTTAAGGGAGGGCTACACCTTC. It is translated as CASSLNLREGYTF.